The 31 T cell receptor beta chains below all came from one sample that was sequenced in a study of shared clonotypes between healthy human individuals. Sequencing was performed with immunoSEQ multiplex PCR; in TCRdb, only in-frame clones are kept and a portion is missing. The data contain more than 450,000 clones, less than 85% of them seen just once; the ten biggest clones take up around 13%. The source material was PBMCs. The receptor source for this set is a woman in her 40s in good health. Some clones in this sample may be carry-over from other donors' samples.

The V gene is TRBV13, the J gene TRBJ1-1; 8 bases map to TRBD1. J was trimmed by 4 bases and V by 2 bases; bases with no gene match: 12. Per germline, CDR1 PRHDT and CDR2 FYEKMQ (reference sequence). This CDR3 region has 17 residues. The CDR3: CASSLRIEWQGATEAFF. In DNA form, the CDR3 reads TGTGCCAGCAGCTTAAGGATCGAGTGGCAGGGGGCCACTGAAGCTTTCTTT.

This chain uses TRBV5-1 with TRBJ1-1; D is perhaps TRBD1 (6 bases). Trimming cost V 1 base and J 4 bases, with 14 bases left between them. The CDR3 is 15 amino acids. Germline V lookup: CDR1 SGHRS, CDR2 YFSETQ. The CDR3 coding sequence is TGCGCCAGCAGCTTGAGGGGGGCCTACGGCACTGAAGCTTTCTTT. Protein: CASSLRGAYGTEAFF.

The chain carries TRBV19 and TRBJ2-2; 9 positions agree with TRBD2. The CDR3 runs to 15 residues. J lost 5 bases, V lost 4 bases, and 5 bases had no gene match. Germline CDR1 and CDR2: LNHDA and SQIVND (reference sequence). The CDR3 loop reads CASSTGLALTGELFF. The CDR3 DNA reads TGTGCCAGTAGTACGGGACTAGCCTTAACCGGGGAGCTGTTTTTT.

The chain recombines TRBV27 with TRBJ2-2, with no clear D. The CDR3 loop spans 13 amino acids. Germline V lookup: CDR1 MNHEY, CDR2 SMNVEV (reference sequence). Trimming left V 8 bases short and J 2 bases short, with 9 bases between. CDR3 loop: CASGSHNTGELFF. The DNA of the CDR3 is TGTGCCAGCGGTTCACACAACACCGGGGAGCTGTTTTTT.

The sample holds one count of this clone. This chain uses TRBV30 with TRBJ1-6, with TRBD1 matching over 7 bases. The germline gives CDR1 GTSNPN, CDR2 SVGIG (reference sequence). Trimming removed 2 bases from V and 6 bases from J; junction bases left unmatched: 4. There are 14 residues in the CDR3. The DNA for the CDR3 is TGTGCCTGGAGTCGGCAGGGGGGTAATTCACCCCTCCACTTT. Translated: CAWSRQGGNSPLHF.

V and J are TRBV7-9 and TRBJ1-4, with D maybe TRBD1 (6 bases). CDR1 is SEHNR, CDR2 FQNEAQ, per germline (reference sequence). The CDR3 spans 16 residues. V was clipped by 5 bases and J by 5 bases, with 18 bases between them. DNA for the CDR3: TGTGCCAGCAGCCCAAGGGGGGGCGAGGTGAATGAAAAACTGTTTTTT. It codes for CASSPRGGEVNEKLFF.

This clone was counted once. The chain links TRBV5-1 to TRBJ1-3; D is undetermined. The CDR3 covers 15 residues. Germline lookup yields CDR1 SGHRS and CDR2 YFSETQ. With 3 bases removed from V and 0 bases from J, the gap between germline ends came to 10 bases. The CDR3 sequence: CASSSVPVSGNTIYF. The CDR3 bases are TGCGCCAGCAGCTCCGTTCCGGTCTCTGGAAACACCATATATTTT.

The V gene is TRBV4-2, the J gene TRBJ2-1; TRBD2 is a possible D gene (6 bases). The V gene's germline CDR1 is LGHNA and CDR2 YNFKEQ. The V end lost 4 bases, the J end lost 3 bases, and 13 bases lay between the germline ends. The CDR3 sequence is 15 residues long. The CDR3 DNA reads TGTGCCAGCAGCCCCGGGCTAGCGAGCTACAATGAGCAGTTCTTC. It is translated as CASSPGLASYNEQFF.

This chain uses TRBV19 with TRBJ1-1; D may be TRBD1 (6 bases). V shed 6 bases and J shed 3 bases, with 17 bases lying between them. Per germline, CDR1 LNHDA and CDR2 SQIVND (reference sequence). CDR3 size: 15 residues. CDR3 in DNA: TGTGCCAGTAGGTTGATCTCAGGGGCGGACACTGAAGCTTTCTTT. It is translated as CASRLISGADTEAFF.

CDR3 nucleotide sequence: TGTGCCAGCAGCGTAGCATCAGGGCTGGAGACCCAGTACTTC. Translating it yields CASSVASGLETQYF. This rearrangement joins TRBV9 to TRBJ2-5; D might be TRBD1 (5 bases). Per the germline V gene, CDR1 is SGDLS and CDR2 is YYNGEE. Trimming cost V 0 bases and J 5 bases, with 11 bases left between them. The CDR3 sequence is 14 residues long.

This chain joins TRBV4-2 and TRBJ2-1; 8 bases are shared with TRBD2. J lost 13 bases, V lost 1 base, and 15 bases had no gene match. CDR3 length: 16 amino acids. The germline CDR1 and CDR2 sequences are LGHNA and YNFKEQ. CDR3: CASSQAAGASVGHQFF. As DNA, the CDR3 is TGTGCCAGCAGCCAAGCAGCGGGGGCTAGCGTGGGCCATCAGTTCTTC.

In regard to this clone: The identical CDR3 is also encoded by other nucleotide sequences in the sample. The V gene is TRBV19, the J gene TRBJ1-1; D is unresolved. Trimming cost V 3 bases and J 1 base, with 6 bases left between them. Germline CDR1 reads LNHDA; CDR2 reads SQIVND (reference sequence). This CDR3 contains 13 residues. The CDR3 spells CASSIDRNTEAFF. The CDR3, as DNA: TGTGCCAGTAGTATCGATCGGAACACTGAAGCTTTCTTT.

The chain couples TRBV27 to TRBJ2-3; D is unclear. The germline V gene encodes CDR1 MNHEY and CDR2 SMNVEV (reference sequence). The length of the CDR3 is 10 residues. The germline V and J ends were trimmed by 7 bases and 6 bases, with 5 bases remaining between them. DNA of the CDR3: TGTGCCAGCATCGGCGATACGCAGTATTTT. Its translation: CASIGDTQYF.

V is TRBV6-1 and J is TRBJ2-7; D is uncertain. Germline V lookup: CDR1 MNHNS, CDR2 SASEGT. V was pared by 7 bases and J by 3 bases, with 16 bases between. The CDR3 extends over 14 amino acids. The CDR3 is CASTLRWQNYEQYF. The DNA for the CDR3 is TGTGCCAGCACCTTGAGGTGGCAGAACTACGAGCAGTACTTC.

The rearrangement links TRBV2 to TRBJ1-1; no definite D call. CDR1 and CDR2 (germline): SNHLY, FYNNEI. The CDR3 has 14 residues. V was cut by 1 base and J by 1 base, with 7 bases left in between. CDR3 protein: CASSEDRWNTEAFF. DNA for the CDR3: TGTGCCAGCAGTGAAGACAGATGGAACACTGAAGCTTTCTTT.

Note on this clone: The same CDR3 is also encoded by other DNA sequences in this sample. V usage is TRBV5-1 and J usage is TRBJ1-1; 8 nucleotides agree with TRBD1. Germline CDR1 and CDR2: SGHRS and YFSETQ. The CDR3 runs 14 residues. Trimming cost V 4 bases and J 1 base; bases outside gene matches: 3. This chain's CDR3 is CASSPTGGNTEAFF. The CDR3, as DNA: TGCGCCAGCAGCCCTACAGGGGGGAACACTGAAGCTTTCTTT.

V usage is TRBV7-2 and J usage is TRBJ2-7; the match to TRBD2 covers 14 bases. This CDR3 region has 16 residues. The germline V gene has CDR1 SGHTA and CDR2 FQGNSA. The V gene end was trimmed by 1 base and the J gene end by 5 bases; junction bases not matched to a gene: 4. CDR3: CASSLGLAGGPHEQYF. DNA of the CDR3: TGTGCCAGCAGCTTAGGACTAGCGGGAGGGCCGCACGAGCAGTACTTC.

The CDR3 DNA reads TGTGCCAGCAGCTTAGATTCATCCGGGACTGAAGCTTTCTTT. Amino acid sequence: CASSLDSSGTEAFF. The chain is built from TRBV7-2 and TRBJ1-1; no reliable D call. Trimming cost V 1 base and J 5 bases, with 11 bases left between them. This CDR3 has 14 residues. Germline lookup yields CDR1 SGHTA and CDR2 FQGNSA.

The rearrangement joins TRBV28 to TRBJ2-7; D unresolved. The CDR3 is made up of 15 amino acids. Germline V gives CDR1 MDHEN, CDR2 SYDVKM. Trimming pared 5 bases from V and 2 bases from J, leaving 16 bases between. CDR3: CASSPPGPTTYEQYF. CDR3 nucleotides: TGTGCCAGCAGTCCACCGGGCCCGACCACCTACGAGCAGTACTTC.

The V gene is TRBV5-4, the J gene TRBJ2-1; 7 bases are a match to TRBD1. CDR1 and CDR2 from the germline V gene are SGHNT and YYREEE (reference sequence). The junction had 13 bases not matched to a gene; V was cut back by 4 bases and J by 9 bases. CDR3 length equals 15 residues. CDR3 sequence (DNA): TGTGCCAGCAGCCCCACCCCAACAGGGGTGGGTGAGCAGTTCTTC. Amino acids: CASSPTPTGVGEQFF.

This chain links TRBV7-8 with TRBJ2-3; D unresolved. The germline gives CDR1 SGHVS, CDR2 FQNEAQ. The CDR3 totals 14 residues. The V end lost 1 base, the J end lost 5 bases, and 10 bases lay between the germline ends. The CDR3 nucleotides read TGTGCCAGCAGCTTAGGTTCGCAATTAGATACGCAGTATTTT. Its protein is CASSLGSQLDTQYF.

This chain connects TRBV2 to TRBJ1-4; TRBD1 agrees at 7 bases. CDR1 SNHLY and CDR2 FYNNEI come from the germline V gene. This CDR3 is built from 14 residues. With V trimmed by 5 bases and J by 8 bases, 8 bases remained unmatched. The CDR3 bases are TGTGCCAGCAGTAAACAGGGGACAAGAGAAAAACTGTTTTTT. As protein: CASSKQGTREKLFF.

The gene calls are TRBV7-2 and TRBJ2-7, with 8 positions matching TRBD1. This CDR3 spans 12 amino acids. Germline CDR1 SGHTA, CDR2 FQGNSA. The V and J ends lost 1 base and 10 bases, in that order; junction bases with no gene match: 3. CDR3 bases: TGTGCCAGCAGCTTAGAGGACAGGGTTCAGTACTTC. It specifies CASSLEDRVQYF. The full variable domain, in which reference TRBV7-2 and TRBJ2-7 provide the parts outside the CDR3, is GAGVSQSPSNKVTEKGKDVELRCDPISGHTALYWYRQSLGQGLEFLIYFQGNSAPDKSGLPSDRFSAERTGGSVSTLTIQRTQQEDSAVYLCASSLEDRVQYFGPGTRLTVT.

This chain connects TRBV4-2 to TRBJ2-7, with D hard to call. With 0 bases removed from V and 9 bases from J, the gap between germline ends came to 12 bases. The germline gives CDR1 LGHNA, CDR2 YNFKEQ. CDR3 length equals 13 residues. The CDR3 loop reads CASSQDVYFGQYF. CDR3 DNA: TGTGCCAGCAGCCAAGATGTGTATTTCGGGCAGTACTTC.

J is TRBJ2-1 and V is TRBV28, with TRBD2 matching 10 bases. Trimming removed 6 bases from V and 5 bases from J; junction bases left unmatched: 10. Germline V gene sequence: CDR1 MDHEN, CDR2 SYDVKM. The CDR3 loop spans 16 amino acids. Here the CDR3 DNA reads TGTGCCAGCAGCCTCTCCCGACTAGCGGGCCACAATGAGCAGTTCTTC. This translates into CASSLSRLAGHNEQFF. The variable domain in full, with the rest retrieved from reference TRBV28 and TRBJ2-1, is DVKVTQSSRYLVKRTGEKVFLECVQDMDHENMFWYRQDPGLGLRLIYFSYDVKMKEKGDIPEGYSVSREKKERFSLILESASTNQTSMYLCASSLSRLAGHNEQFFGPGTRLTVL.

J is TRBJ1-4 and V is TRBV15; TRBD1 matches at 8 bases. The V gene end was trimmed by 1 base and the J gene end by 3 bases; junction bases not matched to a gene: 10. The CDR3 contains 18 residues. The germline gives CDR1 LNHNV, CDR2 YYDKDF (reference sequence). The CDR3 DNA sequence: TGTGCCACCAGCAGAGGTCTCACAGGGGGTAGATCTAATGAAAAACTGTTTTTT. Protein sequence: CATSRGLTGGRSNEKLFF.

This chain links TRBV10-3 with TRBJ2-5; 8 bases match TRBD1. Germline V CDR1 and CDR2: ENHRY, SYGVKD. V lost 6 bases and J lost 7; bases outside the gene matches: 10. The CDR3 is 14 residues long. In nucleotides, the CDR3 is TGTGCCATCAGGGGCCCCGGGACAGGCGGGACCCAGTACTTC. Translated, it gives CAIRGPGTGGTQYF.

The V gene is TRBV11-2, the J gene TRBJ2-1; D is unclear. The CDR3 covers 15 residues. The V end was cut by 1 base, the J end by 2 bases, with 9 bases between. CDR1 is SGHAT, CDR2 FQNNGV, per germline. The CDR3 region is CASSLGAEAYNEQFF. The CDR3 bases are TGTGCCAGCAGCTTAGGGGCCGAGGCCTACAATGAGCAGTTCTTC.

This clone has more than one count but fewer than ten. The J gene is TRBJ2-5, the V gene TRBV7-6; TRBD2 might be the D (6 bases). V lost 5 bases to trimming and J lost 0 bases, with 10 bases between them. Germline V lookup: CDR1 SGHVS, CDR2 FNYEAQ. The CDR3 consists of 14 residues. As DNA, the CDR3 is TGTGCCAGCAGCCCCCGGGGGTACCAAGAGACCCAGTACTTC. As protein: CASSPRGYQETQYF.

The rearrangement uses TRBV28 and TRBJ1-3, with D possibly being TRBD1 (5 bases). V was shortened by 6 bases and J by 7 bases, with 13 bases between the two germline ends. Germline-derived CDR1 and CDR2 are MDHEN and SYDVKM. The CDR3 spans 13 residues. The CDR3 bases are TGTGCCAGCAGCTCGCAGGGAAGGAACACCATATATTTT. The encoded protein is CASSSQGRNTIYF.

J is TRBJ1-5 and V is TRBV7-8; D gene uncertain. The CDR3 consists of 15 residues. The germline CDR1 and CDR2 sequences are SGHVS and FQNEAQ. Trimming removed 10 bases at V and 0 bases at J, with 16 bases between. The CDR3 sequence: CATSLDLISNQPQHF. Written as DNA, the CDR3 is TGTGCCACCTCACTTGACCTCATTAGCAATCAGCCCCAGCATTTT.